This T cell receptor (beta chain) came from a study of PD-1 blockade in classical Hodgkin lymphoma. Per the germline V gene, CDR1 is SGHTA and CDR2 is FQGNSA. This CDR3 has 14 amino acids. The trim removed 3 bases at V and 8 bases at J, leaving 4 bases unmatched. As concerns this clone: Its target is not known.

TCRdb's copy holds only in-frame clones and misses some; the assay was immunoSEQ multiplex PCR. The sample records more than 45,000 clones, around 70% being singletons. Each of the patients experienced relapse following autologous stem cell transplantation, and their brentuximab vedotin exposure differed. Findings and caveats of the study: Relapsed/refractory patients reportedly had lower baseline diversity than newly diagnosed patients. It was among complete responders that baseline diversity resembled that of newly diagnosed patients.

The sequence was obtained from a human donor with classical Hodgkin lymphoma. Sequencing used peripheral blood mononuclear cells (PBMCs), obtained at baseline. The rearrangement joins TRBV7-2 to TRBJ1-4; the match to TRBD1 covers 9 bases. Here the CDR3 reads CASSFGQGWEKLFF. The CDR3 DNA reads TGTGCCAGCAGCTTCGGACAGGGGTGGGAAAAACTGTTTTTT. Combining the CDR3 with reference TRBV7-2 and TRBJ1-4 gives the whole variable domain GAGVSQSPSNKVTEKGKDVELRCDPISGHTALYWYRQSLGQGLEFLIYFQGNSAPDKSGLPSDRFSAERTGGSVSTLTIQRTQQEDSAVYLCASSFGQGWEKLFFGSGTQLSVL.